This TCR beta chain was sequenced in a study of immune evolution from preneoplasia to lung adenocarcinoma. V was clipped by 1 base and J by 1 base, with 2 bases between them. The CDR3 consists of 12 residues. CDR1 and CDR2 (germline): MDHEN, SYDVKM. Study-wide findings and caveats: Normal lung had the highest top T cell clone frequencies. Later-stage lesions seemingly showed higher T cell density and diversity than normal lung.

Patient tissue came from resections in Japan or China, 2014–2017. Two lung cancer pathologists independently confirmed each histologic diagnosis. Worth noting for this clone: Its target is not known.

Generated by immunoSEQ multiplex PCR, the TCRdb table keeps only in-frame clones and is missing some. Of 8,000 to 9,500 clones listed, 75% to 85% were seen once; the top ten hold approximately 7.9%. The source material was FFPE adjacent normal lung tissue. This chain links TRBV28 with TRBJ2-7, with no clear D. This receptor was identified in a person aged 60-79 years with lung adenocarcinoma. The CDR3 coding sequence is TGTGCCAGCAGTTTATTGTCCTACGAGCAGTACTTC. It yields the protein CASSLLSYEQYF.